What follows describes a single T cell receptor beta chain. Antigen specificity is unknown. The sample belongs to a study of T cell responses to AZD1222 COVID-19 vaccine. The table came from immunoSEQ multiplex PCR; TCRdb's copy has only in-frame clones and leaves some out. This table has around 170,000 clones, 75% to 95% appearing once. Study conclusions and caveats: Repertoire sampling happened only post peak T cell response. In the spike-specific TCR repertoire, nearly half reportedly target unmutated variant regions. Clonal diversity was possibly underestimated, and white British individuals and females predominated among donors. Only a handful of AZD1222 recipients, more than five in all, had baseline seropositivity.

The germline V gene encodes CDR1 KGHSH and CDR2 LQKENI. The J segment lost 4 bases and the V segment lost 6 bases, leaving 14 bases of the junction unmatched. There are 16 residues in the CDR3. This sequence originates from an adult in good health. Sample: peripheral blood, taken on day 0 of AZD1222 vaccination. The chain employs TRBV18 and TRBJ2-7, with 8 nucleotides matching TRBD2. CDR3 in DNA: TGTGCCAGCTCCCCCTCCGGCACTAGCGGAGCTTACGAGCAGTACTTC. Its protein is CASSPSGTSGAYEQYF.